Sequencing of this TCR beta chain was carried out in a study of early T cells in non-severe SARS-CoV-2 infection. Study summary: RNA in bulk from unsorted whole blood was sequenced, and chains were unpaired.

Study results and caveats: Reliance on VDJdb matching favored anti-spike CD8 responses; private and CD4 specificities were missed.

Points on this clonotype: The target antigen is unknown. An end of the junction does not agree with germline; a read error may underlie this.

TCRdb ran MiXCR on the 5' RACE reads and lists one entry per CDR3 protein. Of about 120,000 distinct CDR3 sequences listed, approximately 12% are singletons. Source: whole blood, taken at baseline. This sequence was found in an adult who was a healthcare worker with PCR-confirmed SARS-CoV-2 infection or an uninfected control (not recorded which).

DNA of the CDR3: TGTGCCAGCAGCTTGGACAGAACGAGCTCTGAAAACACCATATATTTT. It is translated as CASSLDRTSSENTIYF. V usage is TRBV2 and J usage is TRBJ1-3, with D maybe TRBD1 (6 bases). Looked up from germline, CDR1 is SNHLY and CDR2 is FYNNEI. This CDR3 is built from 16 residues.